The 16 T cell receptor beta chains below were found in one sample sequenced in a study of T-cell reconstitution after alpha-beta-depleted transplantation in children. As it was prepared, the TCRbeta library received unique molecular identifiers. TCRdb ran MiXCR on the PCR reads and lists one entry per CDR3 protein. The sample consists of under 750,000 distinct CDR3 sequences, about 21% of them appearing once. Sequencing used PBMCs, mostly from graft donor cells, obtained 360 days after TCRalphabeta/CD19-depleted stem cell transplant. Receptor source: a boy younger than two who had a stem cell transplant for acute myeloid leukemia, so the T cells may come from the graft donor.

This chain uses TRBV5-6 with TRBJ1-3; D unclear. Germline V gene sequence: CDR1 SGHDT, CDR2 YYEEEE. The CDR3 is 16 residues long. Deletions cut 5 bases from V and 3 bases from J, with 18 bases between. Here the CDR3 DNA reads TGTGCCAGCAGGTTACGAGGGATGATAGGTGGAAACACCATATATTTT. This encodes CASRLRGMIGGNTIYF.

The chain links TRBV6-5 to TRBJ1-4, with a tentative D call TRBD1 (5 bases). V was shortened by 4 bases and J by 4 bases, with 16 bases between the two germline ends. This CDR3 comprises 16 residues. Germline loops: CDR1 MNHEY, CDR2 SVGAGI. CDR3 DNA: TGTGCCAGCAGTTTTCAGACGGGGGAGAATAATGAAAAACTGTTTTTT. Amino acids: CASSFQTGENNEKLFF.

The chain recombines TRBV20-1 with TRBJ1-1; D call uncertain. From germline, CDR1 is DFQATT and CDR2 SNEGSKA (reference sequence). V was clipped by 1 base and J by 9 bases, with 3 bases between them. The CDR3 length is 9 residues. The DNA for the CDR3 is TGCAGTGCTAGAGTTAAAGCTTTCTTT. Its protein product is CSARVKAFF.

CDR3 sequence reads: CSARLASGTDTQYF. The CDR3 nucleotides are TGCAGTGCTAGATTGGCTAGCGGGACAGATACGCAGTATTTT. The rearrangement links TRBV20-1 to TRBJ2-3; the match to TRBD2 covers 8 bases. Trimming took 2 bases from V and 3 from J; bases not matched to a gene: 4. The germline gives CDR1 DFQATT, CDR2 SNEGSKA (reference sequence). The CDR3 consists of 14 residues.

This clonotype was recorded a few times. The rearrangement uses TRBV6-5 and TRBJ2-5, with D tentatively TRBD2 (5 bases). This CDR3 has 15 amino acids. CDR1 MNHEY and CDR2 SVGAGI come from the germline V gene. Trimming took 0 bases from V and 7 from J, leaving 15 bases between them. CDR3 in amino acids: CASSYSNRDRGTQYF. The CDR3 nucleotides are TGTGCCAGCAGTTACTCGAATCGGGATCGGGGGACCCAGTACTTC.

This chain links TRBV7-9 with TRBJ2-3; D is possibly TRBD2 (5 bases). The CDR3 consists of 11 residues. V was shortened by 4 bases and J by 10 bases, with 9 bases between the two germline ends. Germline V gene data show CDR1 as SEHNR and CDR2 as FQNEAQ (reference sequence). The CDR3 DNA sequence: TGTGCCAGCAGCTCGGGGAGAGCGCAGTATTTT. Its translation is CASSSGRAQYF.

This clonotype came up many times. The chain has TRBV24-1 and TRBJ2-7, with a possible D match to TRBD1 (6 bases). In germline, CDR1 is KGHDR, CDR2 SFDVKD. This CDR3 has 12 amino acids. The ends were cut back, 7 bases at V and 3 bases at J, with 9 bases in the middle. The chain's CDR3 is CATSRDNYEQYV. In DNA, the CDR3 is TGTGCCACCAGCCGGGACAACTACGAGCAGTACGTC.

The table lists this clonotype with many counts. The chain carries TRBV7-2 and TRBJ2-5, with 7 positions matching TRBD2. The CDR3 contains 15 residues. V lost 5 bases and J lost 1; bases outside the gene matches: 7. CDR1 is SGHTA, CDR2 FQGNSA, per germline. Written as DNA, the CDR3 is TGTGCCAGCAGCGTATCCGGGACTATCCAAGAGACCCAGTACTTC. This gives the protein CASSVSGTIQETQYF.

V usage is TRBV4-2 and J usage is TRBJ2-7; TRBD1 agrees at 7 bases. V shed 0 bases, J shed 3 bases, and the junction held 5 bases outside the gene matches. CDR3 length: 15 residues. CDR1 LGHNA and CDR2 YNFKEQ come from the germline V gene. DNA for the CDR3: TGTGCCAGCAGCCAAGACGGGGACAGCTACTACGAGCAGTACTTC. It codes for CASSQDGDSYYEQYF.

This clonotype was seen a handful of times. V gene TRBV5-6 combines with J gene TRBJ2-1; 9 bases fit TRBD2. Germline trimming cut 4 bases from V and 3 bases from J; bases unmatched to any gene: 8. This CDR3 has 16 amino acids. Germline assignment: CDR1 SGHDT and CDR2 YYEEEE. CDR3 amino acids: CASSIIKAGGYNEQFF. In DNA form, the CDR3 reads TGTGCCAGCAGCATCATAAAAGCGGGGGGCTACAATGAGCAGTTCTTC.

The CDR3 is CASSFMGQGHEQFF. The CDR3 nucleotides are TGTGCCAGCAGCTTTATGGGACAGGGCCATGAGCAGTTCTTC. The chain employs TRBV7-2 and TRBJ2-1; 9 bases align to TRBD1. The length of the CDR3 is 14 residues. Per germline, CDR1 SGHTA and CDR2 FQGNSA. Trimming at V came to 3 bases and at J to 8 bases, leaving 5 bases not matched to a gene. Combining the CDR3 with reference TRBV7-2 and TRBJ2-1 gives the whole variable domain GAGVSQSPSNKVTEKGKDVELRCDPISGHTALYWYRQSLGQGLEFLIYFQGNSAPDKSGLPSDRFSAERTGGSVSTLTIQRTQQEDSAVYLCASSFMGQGHEQFFGPGTRLTVL.

This clonotype was recorded a few times. The chain uses TRBV20-1 and TRBJ2-1; TRBD2 agrees at 7 bases. The CDR3 sequence is 12 residues long. Germline lookup yields CDR1 DFQATT and CDR2 SNEGSKA (reference sequence). V was clipped by 5 bases and J by 7 bases; unmatched bases: 5. This CDR3 reads CSARTSRNEQFF. CDR3 DNA: TGCAGTGCTCGGACTAGTCGAAATGAGCAGTTCTTC.

V gene TRBV20-1 combines with J gene TRBJ2-1; 11 positions match TRBD2. The CDR3 covers 16 residues. V was pared by 0 bases and J by 8 bases, with 9 bases of the junction left unmatched. CDR1 DFQATT and CDR2 SNEGSKA come from the germline V gene (reference sequence). CDR3 nucleotides: TGCAGTGCTAGAGATCTGGCTAGCGGGGGGTGGTATGAGCAGTTCTTC. As protein: CSARDLASGGWYEQFF.

A single count supports this clonotype. This chain links TRBV27 with TRBJ2-7, with 7 positions matching TRBD1. CDR1 MNHEY and CDR2 SMNVEV come from the germline V gene (reference sequence). CDR3 length: 16 residues. V gave up 3 bases and J gave up 0 bases; unmatched junction bases: 8. The chain's CDR3 is CASSFSRTGSSYEQYF. The CDR3 DNA follows: TGTGCCAGCAGTTTCTCGCGGACAGGCAGCTCCTACGAGCAGTACTTC.

The rearrangement uses TRBV5-5 and TRBJ2-7; a possible D gene is TRBD1 (5 bases). Germline V gene lookup returns CDR1 SGHKS and CDR2 YYEKEE (reference sequence). The CDR3 contains 14 residues. Trimming stripped 3 bases from V and 0 bases from J, with 10 bases between. The DNA of the CDR3 is TGTGCCAGCAGCTCCCTTGACAGCTCCTACGAGCAGTACTTC. Encoded protein: CASSSLDSSYEQYF. The full variable domain, its missing parts supplied by reference TRBV5-5 and TRBJ2-7, is DAGVTQSPTHLIKTRGQQVTLRCSPISGHKSVSWYQQVLGQGPQFIFQYYEKEERGRGNFPDRFSARQFPNYSSELNVNALLLGDSALYLCASSSLDSSYEQYFGPGTRLTVT.

This clonotype was found a few times. The chain has TRBV5-1 and TRBJ2-1; D possibly matches TRBD1 or TRBD2 (5 bases each). The V gene lost 3 bases and the J gene lost 7 bases, with 11 bases spanning the gap. The germline gives CDR1 SGHRS, CDR2 YFSETQ. This CDR3 contains 13 residues. CDR3 residues: CASSWDPSNEQFF. Here the CDR3 DNA reads TGCGCCAGCAGCTGGGACCCTTCTAATGAGCAGTTCTTC.